These 25 T cell receptor beta chains originate from one sample sequenced in a study of HIV-infected children after antiretroviral therapy interruption (dated by TCRdb to between 2018 and 2020). Interpreted using the paper, the treatment or condition label stands for: PENTA 11 planned treatment interruption arm or continuous ART arm. Preparation of the library involved 3' RACE. Sequencing was carried out with an Illumina MiSeq. TCR libraries were built from RNA using a 3' RACE protocol with unique molecular identifiers to correct PCR amplification bias. TCRdb reran the public reads through fastp at Q25 and MiXCR, keeping productive beta chains. Every CDR3 protein is listed once, alongside the most common genes and DNA of its rows. The sample contains 5,500 to 8,000 distinct CDR3 sequences, roughly 15% of them found a single time. Roughly 15% of the sample comes from the top ten. Sequenced material: CD45RO+ CD8+ T cells from PBMCs, pooled from several time points, taken from a donor given antiretroviral therapy, either interrupted or continuous. The cell subset or site label, read with the paper, signifies: memory CD8+ CD45RO+ CD45RA- T cells. The receptors here all came from a pool of human donors with HIV.

This clonotype is large (0.1 to 1%) within its sample. The chain carries TRBV20-1 and TRBJ2-1; 7 bases line up with TRBD2. The CDR3 extends over 12 amino acids. CDR1 DFQATT and CDR2 SNEGSKA come from the germline V gene (reference sequence). The V and J ends lost 2 bases and 5 bases, in that order; junction bases with no gene match: 0. CDR3 bases: TGCAGTGCTAGACTAGCGGACAATGAGCAGTTCTTC. This encodes CSARLADNEQFF.

In this sample, this clonotype is medium-sized. The chain is built from TRBV27 and TRBJ2-7; 7 bases align to TRBD1. The V segment lost 4 bases and the J segment 4 bases; nucleotides outside the gene matches: 4. The CDR3 covers 13 residues. Germline loops: CDR1 MNHEY, CDR2 SMNVEV (reference sequence). The DNA of the CDR3 is TGTGCCAGCAGTTACGACAGGGAATACGAGCAGTACTTC. Protein product: CASSYDREYEQYF.

This clonotype was recorded at least ten times. The chain employs TRBV6-2 or TRBV6-3 and TRBJ1-1; D is uncertain. CDR3 size: 17 residues. Trimming removed 6 bases from V and 3 bases from J, with 23 bases in between. The germline CDR1 and CDR2 sequences are MNHEY and SVGEGT. CDR3 in DNA: TGTGCCAGCAGCCCCCTGGGTTCCGGTCTTAAGGACACTGAAGCTTTCTTT. Its translation is CASSPLGSGLKDTEAFF.

This clonotype was seen ten or more times. The chain joins TRBV5-6 to TRBJ2-1, with TRBD1 identical over 9 bases. Trimming at V came to 4 bases and at J to 14 bases, leaving 4 bases not matched to a gene. CDR3 length: 11 residues. Germline CDR1 reads SGHDT; CDR2 reads YYEEEE. The DNA for the CDR3 is TGTGCCAGCAGCCGCCGGGACAGGGAGTTCTTC. It is translated as CASSRRDREFF.

This clonotype was found many times. V gene TRBV5-6 combines with J gene TRBJ1-1, with D uncertain. Germline CDR1 reads SGHDT; CDR2 reads YYEEEE. Between the trimmed V and J ends, which lost 0 bases and 6 bases, there was a span of 9 bases. CDR3 length: 13 residues. This CDR3 is CASSLGTAAEAFF. The CDR3, as DNA: TGTGCCAGCAGCTTGGGCACCGCCGCTGAAGCTTTCTTT.

The chain uses TRBV3-2 and TRBJ2-3; the table assigns TRBD1, which was not confirmed against the DNA. TRBV3-2 is shown as a pseudogene. The CDR3 is 18 residues long. DNA of the CDR3: TGTGCCAGCAGCCAAGATCTTTGGGGCGGACCTAGCACAGATACGCAGTATTTT. This encodes CASSQDLWGGPSTDTQYF.

The table lists this clonotype with a count of one. The rearrangement uses TRBV29-1 and TRBJ2-7, with D possibly being TRBD1 (6 bases). V was cut by 7 bases and J by 7 bases, with 14 bases left in between. Germline CDR1 SQVTM, CDR2 ANQGSEA. CDR3 length: 11 amino acids. CDR3 sequence (DNA): TGCAGCGGACAGGCACTCTCGGAGCAGTACTTC. It yields the protein CSGQALSEQYF.

The table lists this clonotype with many counts. This chain joins TRBV6-4 and TRBJ2-7; 7 nucleotides line up with TRBD1. CDR1 and CDR2 (germline): MRHNA, SNTAGT. This CDR3 is 17 amino acids long. V lost 5 bases to trimming and J lost 4 bases; unmatched junction nucleotides: 17. The CDR3 coding sequence is TGTGCCAGCAGTCACCACCCCTGGGACAGAGACTTTTACGAGCAGTACTTC. Protein product: CASSHHPWDRDFYEQYF.

This clonotype was observed many times. The CDR3 loop reads CASRGIYTGELFF. The CDR3, as DNA: TGTGCCAGCAGAGGTATTTACACCGGGGAGCTGTTTTTT. The chain uses TRBV7-9 and TRBJ2-2; D ambiguous. The CDR3 totals 13 residues. V was trimmed by 6 bases and J by 3 bases, leaving 8 bases between them. Per germline, CDR1 SEHNR and CDR2 FQNEAQ (reference sequence).

This clonotype is medium-sized by share. The chain recombines TRBV24-1 with TRBJ2-5; possibly TRBD2 for D (6 bases). CDR3 size: 13 residues. Trimming cost V 3 bases and J 3 bases, with 7 bases left between them. Germline CDR1 KGHDR, CDR2 SFDVKD. CDR3: CATSDRTKETQYF. The CDR3 coding sequence is TGTGCCACCAGTGATCGGACTAAAGAGACCCAGTACTTC.

By sample fraction, this clonotype is medium-sized. The chain recombines TRBV6-1 with TRBJ2-7; tentatively, D is TRBD2 (5 bases). The V and J ends lost 7 bases and 1 base respectively, with 5 bases between them. Looked up from germline, CDR1 is MNHNS and CDR2 is SASEGT. The CDR3 totals 11 residues. The CDR3 spells CASIASYEQYF. As DNA, the CDR3 is TGTGCCAGCATAGCGTCCTACGAGCAGTACTTC.

The sample holds many counts of this clonotype. The rearrangement uses TRBV5-1 and TRBJ2-5; no clear D gene. Trimming left V 4 bases short and J 2 bases short, with 3 bases between. This CDR3 is 11 amino acids long. Germline values: CDR1 SGHRS, CDR2 YFSETQ. The CDR3 protein is CASSQQETQYF. DNA of the CDR3: TGCGCCAGCAGCCAACAAGAGACCCAGTACTTC. The entire variable domain, with the rest obtained from reference TRBV5-1 and TRBJ2-5, is as follows: KAGVTQTPRYLIKTRGQQVTLSCSPISGHRSVSWYQQTPGQGLQFLFEYFSETQRNKGNFPGRFSGRQFSNSRSEMNVSTLELGDSALYLCASSQQETQYFGPGTRLLVL.

This clonotype was detected many times. The gene calls are TRBV5-6 and TRBJ2-7; 10 bases line up with TRBD1. V shed 3 bases and J 1 base; nucleotides not matched to a gene: 4. Germline V gives CDR1 SGHDT, CDR2 YYEEEE. The CDR3 consists of 15 residues. DNA of the CDR3: TGTGCCAGCAGCTCCCGGGACAGGGGATCCTACGAGCAGTACTTC. Protein sequence: CASSSRDRGSYEQYF. The full variable domain, with the rest looked up from reference TRBV5-6 and TRBJ2-7, is DAGVTQSPTHLIKTRGQQVTLRCSPKSGHDTVSWYQQALGQGPQFIFQYYEEEERQRGNFPDRFSGHQFPNYSSELNVNALLLGDSALYLCASSSRDRGSYEQYFGPGTRLTVT.

By its share, this clonotype is medium-sized (0.01 to 0.1%). This chain uses TRBV12-3 or TRBV12-4 with TRBJ2-2; D gene uncertain. V lost 2 bases, J lost 4 bases, and 17 bases lay in between. CDR3 size: 17 residues. The CDR3 region has the DNA TGTGCCAGCAGTTTAATTCAGCGTTACCTAAGCACCGGGGAGCTGTTTTTT. Protein: CASSLIQRYLSTGELFF.

In its sample, this clonotype is large. The CDR3 DNA reads as TGTGCCAGCAGCACCGGCGCGGGGAGGAGAAACACCATATATTTT. Its translation is CASSTGAGRRNTIYF. The J gene is TRBJ1-3, the V gene TRBV7-2; no clear D gene. The CDR3 length is 15 residues. The V gene lost 5 bases and the J gene lost 5 bases, with 16 bases spanning the gap. Germline values: CDR1 SGHTA, CDR2 FQGNSA.

The V call is TRBV9, the J call TRBJ1-6, with 7 bases fitting TRBD1. V dropped 4 bases and J dropped 6; count of bases not matched to a gene: 7. This CDR3 has 15 amino acids. From germline, CDR1 is SGDLS and CDR2 YYNGEE. For the CDR3, the DNA is TGTGCCAGCAGCTCTACCGGGACAGCTAATTCACCCCTCCACTTT. It is translated as CASSSTGTANSPLHF.

This clonotype was picked up many times. The chain is built from TRBV7-9 and TRBJ2-1, with D tentatively TRBD2 (6 bases). CDR1 and CDR2 from the germline V gene are SEHNR and FQNEAQ (reference sequence). The V gene lost 4 bases and the J gene lost 5 bases, with 18 bases spanning the gap. The CDR3 is made up of 16 amino acids. In DNA, the CDR3 is TGTGCCAGCAGCTCCCGCGGCGGGAAAGGGGACAATGAGCAGTTCTTC. This codes for CASSSRGGKGDNEQFF.

This clonotype was seen many times. V usage is TRBV18 and J usage is TRBJ1-3; 9 bases are a match to TRBD1. Germline lookup yields CDR1 KGHSH and CDR2 LQKENI. The length of the CDR3 is 16 residues. Trimming took 3 bases from V and 3 from J; bases not matched to a gene: 6. This chain's CDR3 is CASSPSGTGSGNTIYF. CDR3 nucleotide sequence: TGTGCCAGCTCACCTTCGGGGACAGGGAGTGGAAACACCATATATTTT.

By share, this clonotype ranks as medium-sized (0.01 to 0.1%). This sequence joins TRBV3-1 and TRBJ2-3, with no clear D. Germline CDR1 is LGHDT and CDR2 is YNNKEL (reference sequence). V was pared by 0 bases and J by 2 bases, with 12 bases between. This CDR3 spans 16 amino acids. CDR3 nucleotide sequence: TGTGCCAGCAGCCAAGATCTGAATAGCTTCACAGATACGCAGTATTTT. It encodes CASSQDLNSFTDTQYF.

This clonotype is deemed medium-sized (0.01 to 0.1%). V is TRBV12-3 or TRBV12-4 and J is TRBJ2-7; 8 nucleotides align to TRBD2. The CDR3 totals 15 residues. The junction had 5 bases not matched to a gene; V was cut back by 2 bases and J by 2 bases. In DNA form, the CDR3 reads TGTGCCAGCAGTTTAAACGCGGGAGGTACCTACGAGCAGTACTTC. Its protein product is CASSLNAGGTYEQYF.

The table lists this clonotype with many counts. The V call is TRBV2, the J call TRBJ1-6; D perhaps matches TRBD1 (5 bases). Germline values: CDR1 SNHLY, CDR2 FYNNEI. The ends were cut back, 4 bases at V and 5 bases at J, with 12 bases in the middle. The CDR3 runs to 15 residues. The CDR3: CASSVLGRNNSPLHF. The CDR3 DNA reads as TGTGCCAGCAGTGTTCTGGGACGGAATAATTCACCCCTCCACTTT. Filled out from reference TRBV2 and TRBJ1-6, the complete variable domain reads EPEVTQTPSHQVTQMGQEVILRCVPISNHLYFYWYRQILGQKVEFLVSFYNNEISEKSEIFDDQFSVERPDGSNFTLKIRSTKLEDSAMYFCASSVLGRNNSPLHFGNGTRLTVT.

This clonotype came up many times. The chain employs TRBV10-1 and TRBJ2-7, with D hard to call. Between the trimmed V and J ends, which lost 0 bases and 0 bases, there was a span of 9 bases. The CDR3 has 15 residues. Germline CDR1 and CDR2: WNHNN and SYGVQD (reference sequence). In DNA form, the CDR3 reads TGCGCCAGCAGTGAGTCGAGGACCTTCTCCTACGAGCAGTACTTC. Translation gives CASSESRTFSYEQYF.

This clonotype is medium-sized within its sample. This chain uses TRBV6-6 with TRBJ2-3; possibly TRBD1 for D (5 bases). The CDR3 contains 15 residues. V lost 0 bases and J lost 5, with 12 bases in between. The germline V gene encodes CDR1 MNHNY and CDR2 SVGAGI (reference sequence). CDR3 nucleotide sequence: TGTGCCAGCAGTTACTCCCTTGGGGCTGGAGATACGCAGTATTTT. This codes for CASSYSLGAGDTQYF.

In its sample, this clonotype was seen once. The rearrangement links TRBV21-1 to TRBJ1-6; TRBD1, the table's D call, was not compared with the DNA. TRBV21-1 is annotated as a pseudogene. CDR3 length: 14 amino acids. For the CDR3, the DNA is TGTGCCAGCAGCAAAGCACGGGGGGAATCACCCCTCCACTTT. Its protein product is CASSKARGESPLHF.

By its share, this clonotype is medium-sized (0.01 to 0.1%). V gene TRBV20-1 combines with J gene TRBJ2-3; 9 nucleotides agree with TRBD2. CDR1 DFQATT and CDR2 SNEGSKA come from the germline V gene (reference sequence). The CDR3 sequence is 15 residues long. Unmatched junction bases numbered 6, after V lost 3 bases and J lost 2 bases. CDR3 coding DNA: TGCAGTGCTAGTCAGCGGGAGGCACTCACAGATACGCAGTATTTT. This translates into CSASQREALTDTQYF.